The clone carrying this T cell receptor beta chain turned up a few times. The data were taken from a study of shared clonotypes between healthy human individuals. Assay: immunoSEQ multiplex PCR; the TCRdb copy retains only in-frame clones and omits some. Among hundreds of thousands of clones listed, around 73% were seen once. The trim removed 3 bases at V and 0 bases at J, leaving 6 bases unmatched. The CDR3 is 17 residues long. CDR1 is MNHEY, CDR2 SMNVEV, per germline (reference sequence). This receptor was taken from a woman aged 25 to 39 in good health. The chain recombines TRBV27 with TRBJ1-1; 11 positions agree with TRBD1. The source material was memory CD4+ T cells sorted from blood. Subset meaning: CD45RA-negative fraction. CDR3 nucleotide sequence: TGTGCCAGCAGTTTCCCCGGACAGGGGGCAATGAACACTGAAGCTTTCTTT. This codes for CASSFPGQGAMNTEAFF.